This entry is about one T cell receptor beta chain. Its target is unknown. This specimen comes from a study of T cells in Graves' hyperthyroidism and ophthalmopathy. CDR3 length equals 13 residues. The V and J ends lost 0 bases and 6 bases respectively, with 9 bases between them. Amplified TCR beta CDR3 regions derived from RNA transcripts. Researchers ran a first-round RT-PCR on the TCR CDR3 using the HTBI primer set. Via MiXCR, TCRdb re-called the multiplex PCR reads, giving one row per CDR3 protein. This sample has 600,000 to 850,000 distinct CDR3 sequences, with roughly a sixth found just once. Study results and limitations: Ophthalmopathy, which appeared later, was predicted by the model a median about 6.8 months before onset.

This sequence was found in a woman in her forties or fifties with Graves' hyperthyroidism that later progressed to Graves' ophthalmopathy. The material sequenced was blood. The chain has TRBV12-3 or TRBV12-4 and TRBJ2-7, with a tentative D call TRBD2 (5 bases). In DNA, the CDR3 is TGTGCCAGCAGTTTAGCGAGGGATTTCGAGCAGTACTTC. It yields the protein CASSLARDFEQYF.